A selection of T cell receptor beta chains follows, all from one sample in a study of blood T cell repertoires in COVID-19. Sequencing used immunoSEQ multiplex PCR; TCRdb keeps in-frame clones, though not all of them. The data hold 89,000 or so clones, with around 88% observed a single time. The specimen sequenced was peripheral blood. The receptors stem from a man between 45 and 60 years old with active COVID-19. Each CDR3 is given with its conserved first and last residue. The D gene is left open where the match is weak. Rows give clone size only sometimes, using once, few, many, or a class for an expanded clone.

clone_size,j_call,cdr3_length,d_call,v_call,cdr3_aa,cdr3_nt
NA,TRBJ2-1,16,NA,TRBV5-1,CASSLAAASAGNEQFF,TGCGCCAGCAGCTTGGCCGCAGCGTCGGCGGGGAATGAGCAGTTCTTC
NA,TRBJ1-1,18,NA,TRBV11-3,CASSLGGWGASGDTEAFF,TGTGCCAGCAGCTTAGGAGGATGGGGGGCTAGCGGAGACACTGAAGCTTTCTTT
NA,TRBJ1-1,17,NA,TRBV5-8,CASSLAYSGSMNTEAFF,TGTGCCAGCAGCTTGGCCTATAGCGGTTCCATGAACACTGAAGCTTTCTTT
NA,TRBJ1-2,12,NA,TRBV18,CASSPMVDGYTF,TGTGCCAGCTCACCAATGGTAGATGGCTACACCTTC
NA,TRBJ2-3,13,NA,TRBV5-6,CASSPSGIGTQYF,TGTGCCAGCAGCCCCTCGGGAATCGGTACGCAGTATTTT
once,TRBJ2-5,15,TRBD1,TRBV6-2/TRBV6-3,CASSYSPTGGQRTYF,TGTGCCAGCAGTTACTCCCCGACAGGGGGCCAGAGGACGTACTTC
NA,TRBJ2-1,15,TRBD1,TRBV9,CASSVGQGRRNEQFF,TGTGCCAGCAGCGTCGGACAGGGGAGGCGCAATGAGCAGTTCTTC
NA,TRBJ2-7,14,NA,TRBV4-1,CASSHYEGNNEQYF,TGCGCCAGCAGCCATTATGAGGGTAACAACGAGCAGTACTTC
NA,TRBJ2-5,15,NA,TRBV19,CASRLLPIPQETQYF,TGTGCCAGTAGGTTACTTCCCATTCCCCAAGAGACCCAGTACTTC
once,TRBJ1-2,15,NA,TRBV27,CASSATGSANYGYTF,TGTGCCAGCAGCGCTACAGGGAGTGCTAACTATGGCTACACCTTC
NA,TRBJ2-7,15,TRBD2,TRBV7-8,CASSPRVAGTYEQYF,TGTGCCAGCAGCCCAAGGGTAGCGGGAACTTACGAGCAGTACTTC
NA,TRBJ2-7,14,NA,TRBV30,CAWHTGSGSYEQYF,TGTGCCTGGCACACGGGTTCGGGGTCCTACGAGCAGTACTTC
NA,TRBJ1-4,13,NA,TRBV14,CASSQDRHEKLFF,TGTGCCAGCAGCCAAGACAGGCATGAAAAACTGTTTTTT
few,TRBJ1-2,15,TRBD1,TRBV10-3,CAISSQSQGWNGYTF,TGTGCCATCAGTTCTCAATCACAGGGGTGGAATGGCTACACCTTC
NA,TRBJ2-5,15,NA,TRBV4-2,CASSQASSYQETQYF,TGTGCCAGCAGCCAAGCCTCTTCGTACCAAGAGACCCAGTACTTC
NA,TRBJ2-1,20,NA,TRBV19,CASSKENIRGLAGFDNEQFF,TGTGCCAGTAGTAAAGAAAATATCAGGGGGCTAGCGGGGTTTGACAATGAGCAGTTCTTC
few,TRBJ2-2,17,TRBD2,TRBV7-7,CASSLGLAGEDTGELFF,TGTGCCAGCAGCTTAGGCCTAGCGGGAGAGGACACCGGGGAGCTGTTTTTT
NA,TRBJ1-1,15,NA,TRBV5-1,CASSLGSAGEGEAFF,TGCGCCAGCAGCTTGGGATCCGCCGGGGAGGGAGAAGCTTTCTTT
NA,TRBJ1-2,14,TRBD1,TRBV5-6,CASSFRGRTYGYTF,TGTGCCAGCAGTTTCAGGGGGCGCACCTATGGCTACACCTTC
NA,TRBJ1-2,15,TRBD1,TRBV6-5,CASSYGTGGTGGYTF,TGTGCCAGCAGTTACGGGACAGGGGGTACGGGTGGCTACACCTTC
few,TRBJ1-5,17,NA,TRBV27,CASLSGRRAYSNQPQHF,TGTGCCAGTCTGAGCGGTAGGCGGGCTTATAGCAATCAGCCCCAGCATTTT
NA,TRBJ2-3,16,NA,TRBV15,CATSRVDREGVDTQYF,TGTGCCACCAGCAGAGTGGACAGGGAGGGAGTAGATACGCAGTATTTT
NA,TRBJ2-1,18,NA,TRBV6-1,CASSVRWTTGPLLNEQFF,TGTGCCAGCAGTGTACGATGGACTACCGGGCCACTATTGAATGAGCAGTTCTTC
NA,TRBJ2-5,14,TRBD2,TRBV7-2,CASSPGLAGETQYF,TGTGCCAGCAGCCCGGGACTAGCGGGAGAGACCCAGTACTTC
NA,TRBJ1-1,12,TRBD1,TRBV29-1,CSVQQGRTEAFF,TGCAGCGTTCAACAGGGGAGGACTGAAGCTTTCTTT
NA,TRBJ2-4,12,NA,TRBV29-1,CSVVLRRNIQYF,TGCAGCGTTGTACTACGCCGGAACATTCAGTACTTC
NA,TRBJ2-4,15,NA,TRBV7-9,CASSFGERGADIQYF,TGTGCCAGCAGCTTTGGGGAAAGGGGCGCGGACATTCAGTACTTC
NA,TRBJ2-5,14,NA,TRBV28,CASSLWDTQETQYF,TGTGCCAGCAGTTTATGGGACACTCAAGAGACCCAGTACTTC
few,TRBJ2-7,15,TRBD2,TRBV4-2,CASSQETSGTYEQYF,TGTGCCAGCAGCCAAGAGACTAGCGGGACGTACGAGCAGTACTTC
NA,TRBJ2-7,14,TRBD1,TRBV7-8,CASSTTGGKYEQYF,TGTGCCAGCAGCACTACAGGGGGCAAGTACGAGCAGTACTTC
NA,TRBJ1-2,14,NA,TRBV28,CASSYREGVGGYTF,TGTGCCAGCAGTTATAGGGAGGGAGTAGGGGGCTACACCTTC
NA,TRBJ2-7,12,NA,TRBV2,CASSGRPYEQYF,TGTGCCAGCAGTGGTCGTCCCTACGAGCAGTACTTC
NA,TRBJ2-4,12,NA,TRBV7-9,CASSLPGKAQYF,TGTGCCAGCAGCTTACCAGGCAAGGCTCAGTACTTC
NA,TRBJ2-7,14,TRBD1,TRBV28,CASSSDRAVNEQYF,TGTGCCAGCAGTTCGGACAGGGCTGTGAACGAGCAGTACTTC
NA,TRBJ1-6,14,TRBD1,TRBV28,CASRKGQGPSPLHF,TGTGCCAGCAGGAAGGGACAGGGGCCTTCACCCCTCCACTTT
NA,TRBJ1-1,10,TRBD1,TRBV6-5,CASNGQGAFF,TGTGCCAGCAATGGACAGGGAGCTTTCTTT
once,TRBJ1-2,14,TRBD1,TRBV7-9,CASSTQTGPGGYTF,TGTGCCAGCAGCACCCAGACAGGGCCAGGAGGCTACACCTTC
NA,TRBJ1-3,15,TRBD1,TRBV24-1,CATSDNRGSGNTIYF,TGTGCCACCAGCGATAACAGGGGGTCTGGAAACACCATATATTTT
NA,TRBJ2-1,13,TRBD2,TRBV28,CASKLRGGNEQFF,TGTGCCAGCAAACTACGGGGGGGAAATGAGCAGTTCTTC
NA,TRBJ2-7,16,TRBD1,TRBV3-1/TRBV3-2,CASSQDRLGNAYEQYF,TGTGCCAGCAGCCAGGACAGGTTGGGTAACGCCTACGAGCAGTACTTC
NA,TRBJ2-7,16,NA,TRBV28,CASSADAGNPIYEQYF,TGTGCCAGCAGCGCCGACGCGGGGAACCCTATTTACGAGCAGTACTTC
NA,TRBJ2-3,14,NA,TRBV27,CASSSESGWDTQYF,TGTGCCAGCAGTTCCGAGAGCGGATGGGATACGCAGTATTTT
NA,TRBJ1-4,14,NA,TRBV28,CASSLAGANEKLFF,TGTGCCAGCAGTTTAGCGGGGGCTAATGAAAAACTGTTTTTT
NA,TRBJ2-3,15,TRBD2,TRBV3-1/TRBV3-2,CASSLGLAGADTQYF,TGTGCCAGCAGCCTCGGACTAGCGGGAGCAGATACGCAGTATTTT
NA,TRBJ2-2,16,TRBD1,TRBV9,CASSVTGDLYTGELFF,TGTGCCAGCAGCGTCACAGGGGACCTTTACACCGGGGAGCTGTTTTTT
NA,TRBJ2-6,15,TRBD1,TRBV28,CASSSTGVGANVLTF,TGTGCCAGCAGTTCCACAGGGGTTGGGGCCAACGTCCTGACTTTC
NA,TRBJ2-3,16,TRBD2,TRBV9,CASSPAGGAASDTQYF,TGTGCCAGCAGCCCAGCGGGAGGGGCAGCATCAGATACGCAGTATTTT
NA,TRBJ2-1,16,TRBD2,TRBV5-4,CASSFGAGGPYNEQFF,TGTGCCAGCAGCTTTGGAGCGGGAGGACCCTACAATGAGCAGTTCTTC
NA,TRBJ2-1,18,TRBD2,TRBV11-3,CASSLDYRTSGSHNEQFF,TGTGCCAGCAGCTTAGATTATAGGACTAGCGGGAGTCACAATGAGCAGTTCTTC
NA,TRBJ2-3,14,NA,TRBV5-1,CASPPTGVRDTQYF,TGCGCCAGCCCCCCCACGGGAGTGAGGGATACGCAGTATTTT
NA,TRBJ2-7,19,NA,TRBV5-6,CASSFSTGPGGQLSYEQYF,TGTGCCAGCAGCTTCTCGACAGGTCCTGGCGGACAGCTATCCTACGAGCAGTACTTC
NA,TRBJ2-2,17,TRBD2,TRBV9,CASSPRTSGSLSGELFF,TGTGCCAGCAGCCCCCGGACTAGCGGGAGTCTGAGCGGGGAGCTGTTTTTT